Listed below are T cell receptor beta chains from one sample, sequenced in a study of immune evolution from preneoplasia to lung adenocarcinoma. Sequenced by immunoSEQ multiplex PCR; TCRdb stores in-frame clones only, minus some. The table records thousands of clones, 75% to 90% of them present only once. Sequences were obtained from FFPE minimally invasive lung adenocarcinoma tissue. All receptors derive from an older donor with lung adenocarcinoma. Both conserved end residues are part of each CDR3. A D gene is named only where the DNA matches it firmly. Clone size is given for some rows only: seen once, a few or many times, or a class if the clone is expanded.

clone_size j_call d_call v_call cdr3_nt cdr3_aa
NA TRBJ2-1 NA TRBV30 TGTGCCTGGAGTGTAGAGGGTTCTCGCTACAATGAGCAGTTCTTC CAWSVEGSRYNEQFF
NA TRBJ2-1 NA TRBV5-1 TGCGCCAGCAGCACATTAGGGGGGCGGAACTACAATGAGCAGTTCTTC CASSTLGGRNYNEQFF
NA TRBJ2-7 TRBD2 TRBV10-3 TGTGCCATCAGTGACGGACTAGCGGGAGGAGGTGCCTACGAGCAGTACTTC CAISDGLAGGGAYEQYF
once TRBJ2-7 NA TRBV27 TGTGCCAGCAGTACCAGACTAGATCGGGTGGGTTCGGACGAGCAGTACTTC CASSTRLDRVGSDEQYF
few TRBJ2-1 NA TRBV7-9 TGTGCCAGCAGCTTGGGCTTAGGCTATGAGCAGTTCTTC CASSLGLGYEQFF
NA TRBJ1-2 NA TRBV5-1 TGCGCCAGCAGCAGGCAGGGAGCTAACTATGGCTACACCTTC CASSRQGANYGYTF
few TRBJ2-2 NA TRBV30 TGTGCCTGGGAGATGGGTAGCTCCGGGGAGCTGTTTTTT CAWEMGSSGELFF
NA TRBJ1-5 NA TRBV19 TGTGCCAGTAGGAATACAGGGACTAGCAATCAGCCCCAGCATTTT CASRNTGTSNQPQHF
NA TRBJ1-4 NA TRBV29-1 TGCAGCGCCCGCAGGGAGGAAAAACTGTTTTTT CSARREEKLFF
NA TRBJ2-4 TRBD1 TRBV7-2 TGTGCCAGCAGCTCGGGTTGGACAGGGATAAACATTCAGTACTTC CASSSGWTGINIQYF
NA TRBJ1-2 NA TRBV6-1 TGTGCCAGCAGTGAAGAGACGGGAGTGAACTATGGCTACACCTTC CASSEETGVNYGYTF
once TRBJ2-1 NA TRBV11-2 TGTGCCAGCAGCTTAGACAGGGTTACCACCAATGAGCAGTTCTTC CASSLDRVTTNEQFF
NA TRBJ2-4 NA TRBV14 TGTGCCAGCAGCCAAGAAGGCCACAGGTGGAACATTCAGTACTTC CASSQEGHRWNIQYF
NA TRBJ2-5 NA TRBV5-1 TGCGCCAGCAGCTTCGGGGAGACCCAGTACTTC CASSFGETQYF
NA TRBJ1-4 NA TRBV5-5 TGTGCCAGCAGCTGGACAGACCCTAATGAAAAACTGTTTTTT CASSWTDPNEKLFF
NA TRBJ2-7 NA TRBV10-3 TGTGCCATCAAGAAAATGCAGGGGTCGGGAGGAGGCGAGCAGTACTTC CAIKKMQGSGGGEQYF
NA TRBJ2-3 NA TRBV18 TGTGCCAGCTCACCAGAAGGGGGGCACAGAGATACGCAGTATTTT CASSPEGGHRDTQYF
NA TRBJ2-1 TRBD2 TRBV4-2 TGTGCCAGCAGCCAAACGACTAGCGGGAGCTACAATGAGCAGTTCTTC CASSQTTSGSYNEQFF
NA TRBJ2-7 TRBD2 TRBV6-1 TGTGCCAGCAGTTCTAGCGGGAGGGCCGAGCAGTACTTC CASSSSGRAEQYF
NA TRBJ2-1 NA TRBV7-8 TGTGCCAGCAGCTTAGCAGGAGGGGGCGGTGAGCAGTTCTTC CASSLAGGGGEQFF
once TRBJ2-7 TRBD2 TRBV19 TGTGCCAGTAGCCGGGGACTAGCGGAGATAAAGTACGAGCAGTACTTC CASSRGLAEIKYEQYF
once TRBJ2-5 TRBD2 TRBV10-3 TGTGCCATCAGCCGAAGCGGGAGCGGGGAGACCCAGTACTTC CAISRSGSGETQYF
NA TRBJ1-2 TRBD1 TRBV18 TGTGCCAGCTCACCACTCATTGGGACAGGGCTTGGCTACACCTTC CASSPLIGTGLGYTF
NA TRBJ2-7 NA TRBV30 TGTGCCTGGAGTACGGGATCGACCTACGAGCAGTACTTC CAWSTGSTYEQYF
NA TRBJ2-7 TRBD2 TRBV28 TGTGCCAGCAGGGTAGCGGGAGGCTCCTACGAGCAGTACTTC CASRVAGGSYEQYF
NA TRBJ2-6 NA TRBV30 TGTGCCTGGAGTATCTCTGGGGCCAACGTCCTGACTTTC CAWSISGANVLTF
NA TRBJ2-7 NA TRBV23-1 TGCGCCAGCAGCCAAGGCCCAAAGGCGTCCTACGAGCAGTACTTC CASSQGPKASYEQYF
NA TRBJ2-1 TRBD1 TRBV18 TGTGCCAGCTCACCCCTGGGACAGGGGAGCGATGAGCAGTTCTTC CASSPLGQGSDEQFF
few TRBJ1-2 NA TRBV7-9 TGTGCCAGCAGCTTAGCGCGGGAGACAGCTAACTATGGCTACACCTTC CASSLARETANYGYTF
NA TRBJ2-1 TRBD2 TRBV9 TGTGCCAGCAGCGTAGGACTAGCGGGAAACGATGAGCAGTTCTTC CASSVGLAGNDEQFF
NA TRBJ1-5 NA TRBV7-9 TGTGCCAGCAGCTTAGGGGGGGAAGCGCCACTGCATTTT CASSLGGEAPLHF
NA TRBJ1-2 TRBD1 TRBV6-5 TGTGCCAGCAGGATAGCAGGGGGCGTGAATGGCTACACCTTC CASRIAGGVNGYTF
once TRBJ2-7 NA TRBV7-2 TGTGCCAGCAGCTCGCTCTACGAGCAGTACTTC CASSSLYEQYF
NA TRBJ2-7 TRBD1 TRBV4-2 TGTGCCAGCAGCCCCCTAGGGGCAGGGGGCTCCTACGAGCAGTACTTC CASSPLGAGGSYEQYF
NA TRBJ2-7 NA TRBV28 TGTGCCAGCAGTCGTCTTTCCGGGAGCTCCTACGAGCAGTACTTC CASSRLSGSSYEQYF
NA TRBJ2-3 TRBD2 TRBV7-2 TGTGCCAGCAGCTTATATGGCGGGAGGGCCTTGAACACAGATACGCAGTATTTT CASSLYGGRALNTDTQYF
NA TRBJ2-3 NA TRBV7-6 TGTGCCAGCAGCTTAGACACTAGCACAGATACGCAGTATTTT CASSLDTSTDTQYF
NA TRBJ2-1 NA TRBV2 TGTGCCAGCAGTGAGACGACAGGCTCCTACAATGAGCAGTTCTTC CASSETTGSYNEQFF
NA TRBJ1-5 NA TRBV2 TGTGCCAGCAGTCTGGGTACGGGCAATCAGCCCCAGCATTTT CASSLGTGNQPQHF
NA TRBJ2-4 TRBD2 TRBV23-1 TGCGCCAGCAGTCAAGCTCTAGCGGGAGAAAGGACCAAAAACATTCAGTACTTC CASSQALAGERTKNIQYF
large TRBJ2-1 NA TRBV28 TGTGCCAGCAACCAGTTTCGTGGCAATGAGCAGTTCTTC CASNQFRGNEQFF
NA TRBJ2-3 NA TRBV7-9 TGTGCCAGCAGCCGGTCAGATCATAGCGGACCTAGCACAGATACGCAGTATTTT CASSRSDHSGPSTDTQYF
few TRBJ1-1 NA TRBV6-5 TGTGCCAGCAGTTACTACGCGACGGGGAACACTGAAGCTTTCTTT CASSYYATGNTEAFF